The present T cell receptor (beta chain) was sequenced within a study of cytomegalovirus exposure and HLA in healthy donors. Study outcomes and limitations: In a later analysis, TCR beta V- and J-gene trimming was associated with a missense DCLRE1C variant.

About this clone: The target antigen is unknown.

Germline V gives CDR1 SGHDN, CDR2 FVKESK. The length of the CDR3 is 13 residues. V lost 4 bases to trimming and J lost 4 bases, with 10 bases between them. The PCR used 60 Vbeta and 13 Jbeta primers. Sequencing used immunoSEQ multiplex PCR; TCRdb keeps in-frame clones, though not all of them. Of roughly 200,000 clones listed, around 77% were seen once; the top ten hold under 2%. Sequencing used PBMCs. The chain couples TRBV14 to TRBJ1-2; a possible D gene is TRBD1 (5 bases). The sequence was collected from a man younger than 40 in good health and CMV-seronegative. This chain's CDR3 is CASSLTASYGYTF. The CDR3 coding sequence is TGTGCCAGCAGCCTGACAGCAAGCTATGGCTACACCTTC.